A selection of T cell receptor beta chains follows, all from one sample in a study of blood T cell repertoires in COVID-19. TCRdb keeps only in-frame clones here, not all; method: immunoSEQ multiplex PCR. This sample has some 150,000 clones, with approximately 85% found just once. The sequencing sample was made of peripheral blood. The receptors here all came from a woman older than 75 with acute or convalescent COVID-19. Both conserved end residues are part of each CDR3. The D gene is left open where the match is weak. For some rows the clone size is stated as once, few or many, or as a class when expanded; others skip it.

>.|.|TRBJ1-2|TRBV16
CASSRKGVYNYGYTF
TGTGCCAGCAGCCGCAAAGGGGTGTACAACTATGGCTACACCTTC
>.|.|TRBJ2-1|TRBV11-2
CASNTLGGGRDEQFF
TGTGCCAGCAACACCCTCGGGGGAGGTAGGGATGAGCAGTTCTTC
>.|.|TRBJ1-5|TRBV28
CASTGQPVNSNQPQHF
TGTGCCAGCACCGGACAGCCGGTGAATAGCAATCAGCCCCAGCATTTT
>.|TRBD1|TRBJ2-7|TRBV28
CATRGDRGPYEQYF
TGTGCCACCCGCGGGGACAGGGGGCCCTACGAGCAGTACTTC
>.|.|TRBJ2-3|TRBV7-8
CASSLKTSTDTQYF
TGTGCCAGCAGCTTAAAAACTAGCACAGATACGCAGTATTTT
>once|.|TRBJ1-2|TRBV13
CASSLISGGVGYTF
TGTGCCAGCAGCTTAATATCCGGGGGGGTTGGCTACACCTTC
>.|TRBD2|TRBJ2-2|TRBV7-9
CASSLLAGFGGELFF
TGTGCCAGCAGCTTATTAGCGGGGTTTGGCGGGGAGCTGTTTTTT
>.|TRBD1|TRBJ2-1|TRBV5-1
CASSKTGKGSYNEQFF
TGCGCCAGCAGCAAGACAGGGAAGGGGTCATACAATGAGCAGTTCTTC
>few|TRBD1|TRBJ2-7|TRBV9
CASSPHAGTGYAYEQYF
TGTGCCAGCAGCCCCCACGCCGGGACAGGATACGCTTACGAGCAGTACTTC
>.|.|TRBJ2-7|TRBV6-5
CAILTRVPYEQYF
TGTGCCATACTGACTAGGGTCCCCTACGAGCAGTACTTC
>.|.|TRBJ2-1|TRBV11-2
CASSLAGGNRVSPYNEQFF
TGTGCCAGCAGCTTAGCCGGTGGTAACAGGGTTTCTCCCTACAATGAGCAGTTCTTC
>.|.|TRBJ1-3|TRBV3-1/TRBV3-2
CASSQDASRGNTIYF
TGTGCCAGCAGCCAAGACGCGTCGAGGGGAAACACCATATATTTT
>.|.|TRBJ2-2|TRBV24-1
CATSLTDLNTGELFF
TGTGCCACCTCCCTGACTGATTTGAACACCGGGGAGCTGTTTTTT
>.|TRBD2|TRBJ2-2|TRBV2
CASRVTGTSGYTGELFF
TGTGCCAGCAGGGTTACCGGGACTAGCGGATACACCGGGGAGCTGTTTTTT
>.|.|TRBJ2-3|TRBV2
CASILSGDTQYF
TGTGCCAGCATCCTATCAGGAGATACGCAGTATTTT
>.|.|TRBJ2-5|TRBV7-9
CASSQMRGPEETQYF
TGTGCCAGCAGCCAGATGCGGGGGCCCGAAGAGACCCAGTACTTC
>few|.|TRBJ1-2|TRBV13
CASSWQGPYGYTF
TGTGCCAGCAGCTGGCAGGGGCCCTATGGCTACACCTTC
>.|.|TRBJ1-1|TRBV30
CAWRPGGNTEAFF
TGTGCCTGGAGGCCAGGAGGGAACACTGAAGCTTTCTTT
>.|.|TRBJ1-1|TRBV20-1
CSAIKTDEAFF
TGCAGTGCTATTAAGACAGATGAAGCTTTCTTT
>.|.|TRBJ1-4|TRBV5-1
CASAVEAPFEKLFF
TGCGCCAGCGCGGTTGAGGCACCTTTTGAAAAACTGTTTTTT